This T cell receptor beta chain was obtained from a study of human T cells and chemical hapten exposure. About the study: The study sensitized with 2% DPC on a roughly 2 cm by roughly 2 cm patch of upper inner arm skin.

This clonotype came up a few times. The antigen is unknown. V lost 2 bases to trimming and J lost 0 bases; unmatched junction nucleotides: 2. Germline CDR1 LGHNA, CDR2 YSLEER. The CDR3 runs to 15 residues. Findings and limits, study-wide: PT1 expanded TCR numbers tracked positively with patch test score.

The time point denotes: pre-sensitization, week 0. The treatment was: therapeutic diphenylcyclopropenone sensitization with weekly scalp DPC. Individual cDNA molecules in this library carried unique molecular identifiers. TCRdb reprocessed the RACE reads with MiXCR, giving one entry per CDR3 protein. The sample yields under 90,000 distinct CDR3 sequences, roughly 9.1% seen once. This clonotype was sampled from a woman in her thirties or forties with alopecia areata. Some clones in this sample may be carry-over from other donors' samples. V and J are TRBV4-3 and TRBJ2-3; 7 bases fit TRBD1. The source material was whole blood, sampled in connection with sensitization to the hapten diphenylcyclopropenone (DPC). CDR3: CASSQMDRSTDTQYF. CDR3 sequence (DNA): TGCGCCAGCAGCCAAATGGACAGGAGCACAGATACGCAGTATTTT.